These 9 T cell receptor beta chains came from one sample sequenced in a study of blood T cell repertoires in COVID-19. Profiling relied on immunoSEQ multiplex PCR, and the TCRdb table lists in-frame clones only, not all of them. The sample comprises hundreds of thousands of clones, 75% to 85% of which are singletons, and 7% to 8.5% rests with the top ten. The material sequenced was PBMCs or T cells enriched from blood (not recorded which). These receptors all stem from a woman aged 40 to 49 with acute COVID-19.

This chain links TRBV20-1 with TRBJ2-2, with TRBD1 as a possible D gene (6 bases). CDR3 length equals 15 residues. V was trimmed by 3 bases and J by 0 bases, leaving 11 bases between them. From germline, CDR1 is DFQATT and CDR2 SNEGSKA (reference sequence). The chain's CDR3 is CSASEDSSNTGELFF. Here the CDR3 DNA reads TGCAGTGCTAGTGAGGACAGTTCGAACACCGGGGAGCTGTTTTTT.

The CDR3 sequence is CASSGPGPEQYF. As DNA, the CDR3 is TGTGCCAGCAGCGGTCCAGGGCCCGAGCAGTACTTC. The chain uses TRBV7-9 and TRBJ2-7; tentatively, D is TRBD1 (5 bases). V was cut by 5 bases and J by 6 bases, with 11 bases left in between. The CDR3 runs 12 residues. Germline assignment: CDR1 SEHNR and CDR2 FQNEAQ (reference sequence). The full variable domain, its missing parts supplied by reference TRBV7-9 and TRBJ2-7, is DTGVSQNPRHKITKRGQNVTFRCDPISEHNRLYWYRQTLGQGPEFLTYFQNEAQLEKSRLLSDRFSAERPKGSFSTLEIQRTEQGDSAMYLCASSGPGPEQYFGPGTRLTVT.

The chain links TRBV20-1 to TRBJ2-1; 12 positions agree with TRBD2. Unmatched junction bases numbered 4, after V lost 3 bases and J lost 4 bases. Germline values: CDR1 DFQATT, CDR2 SNEGSKA (reference sequence). The CDR3 runs to 15 residues. CDR3 DNA sequence: TGCAGTGCTAGTCACGGACTAGCGGGATACAATGAGCAGTTCTTC. Translated, it gives CSASHGLAGYNEQFF.

The chain is built from TRBV6-5 and TRBJ1-1, with D possibly TRBD1 on 6 matching bases. CDR3 size: 16 residues. CDR1 is MNHEY and CDR2 is SVGAGI in the germline V gene. Trimming took 2 bases from V and 0 from J, leaving 13 bases between them. The CDR3 spells CASSYNVGGLNTEAFF. The CDR3 coding sequence is TGTGCCAGCAGTTACAATGTAGGGGGATTGAACACTGAAGCTTTCTTT.

J is TRBJ1-1 and V is TRBV6-5; D remains unclear. Germline V gene sequence: CDR1 MNHEY, CDR2 SVGAGI. CDR3 length: 13 amino acids. V lost 2 bases to trimming and J lost 0 bases, with 4 bases between them. CDR3 sequence (DNA): TGTGCCAGCAGTTACATATTGAACACTGAAGCTTTCTTT. This sequence encodes CASSYILNTEAFF.

The rearrangement links TRBV6-2 or TRBV6-3 to TRBJ2-5, with 9 bases matching TRBD1. V gave up 5 bases and J gave up 2 bases; unmatched junction bases: 6. The germline V gene encodes CDR1 MNHEY and CDR2 SVGEGT. The CDR3 runs to 15 residues. For the CDR3, the DNA is TGTGCCAGCAGTCCGGGACAGGGAGGGCAAGAGACCCAGTACTTC. The encoded protein is CASSPGQGGQETQYF.

J is TRBJ1-2 and V is TRBV4-1, with D tentatively TRBD1 (6 bases). Trimming took 4 bases from V and 4 from J, leaving 16 bases between them. Germline V lookup: CDR1 MGHRA, CDR2 YSYEKL. The CDR3 is 15 amino acids. CDR3 protein: CASSPRSGAVYGYTF. The CDR3 DNA follows: TGCGCCAGCAGCCCTCGATCAGGGGCTGTCTATGGCTACACCTTC.

The V gene is TRBV28, the J gene TRBJ2-4; 8 bases map to TRBD1. The trim removed 6 bases at V and 8 bases at J, leaving 6 bases unmatched. CDR1 and CDR2 (germline): MDHEN, SYDVKM. The length of the CDR3 is 13 residues. CDR3: CASSQPDRDIQYF. The CDR3 DNA is TGTGCCAGCAGCCAACCGGACAGGGACATTCAGTACTTC.

The V and J genes are TRBV6-4 and TRBJ2-7; tentative D call: TRBD2 (6 bases). V lost 2 bases to trimming and J lost 5 bases, with 13 bases between them. The germline V gene has CDR1 MRHNA and CDR2 SNTAGT. The CDR3 contains 14 residues. CDR3 protein: CASSDRLARDEQYF. The CDR3 region has the DNA TGTGCCAGCAGTGACCGGCTAGCGAGGGACGAGCAGTACTTC.